This TCR beta chain originates from a study of technical replicates of blood from a handful of donors (TCRdb year 2017). The protocol used for the library was the immunoSEQ multiplex PCR assay. What TCRdb holds here is the immuneACCESS table cut down to in-frame rearrangements. Part of the clones is not present; checked against another copy, under half of the missing clones reflect an unresolved V gene, and the others are unexplained. Across this sample there are about 68,000 clones, with under 98% seen only once. The leading ten clones occupy approximately 0.25% of the sample. The CDR3 numbers 16 residues from cysteine through phenylalanine. Only the CDR3 region is kept as DNA, spanning 48 bases read in frame from base 1. The germline V and J ends show losses of 2 bases and 3 bases respectively, and no gene match explains 5 bases of the junction. The germline V gene gives CDR1 as SGHTA and CDR2 as FQGNSA.

A note on this clone: This clone's antigen is unknown. Base qualities are not recorded, but no much larger clone differs from it by a single base.

Input material: T cells isolated from PBMCs. The sequence is built from TRBV7-2 and TRBJ2-2, with TRBD2 matching 8 junction bases. The clonotype was recovered from a human donor in good health. In nucleotides, the sequence is TGTGCCAGCAGCTTAACCAGCGGGAGTTACACCGGGGAGCTGTTTTTT. Its amino acids are CASSLTSGSYTGELFF.